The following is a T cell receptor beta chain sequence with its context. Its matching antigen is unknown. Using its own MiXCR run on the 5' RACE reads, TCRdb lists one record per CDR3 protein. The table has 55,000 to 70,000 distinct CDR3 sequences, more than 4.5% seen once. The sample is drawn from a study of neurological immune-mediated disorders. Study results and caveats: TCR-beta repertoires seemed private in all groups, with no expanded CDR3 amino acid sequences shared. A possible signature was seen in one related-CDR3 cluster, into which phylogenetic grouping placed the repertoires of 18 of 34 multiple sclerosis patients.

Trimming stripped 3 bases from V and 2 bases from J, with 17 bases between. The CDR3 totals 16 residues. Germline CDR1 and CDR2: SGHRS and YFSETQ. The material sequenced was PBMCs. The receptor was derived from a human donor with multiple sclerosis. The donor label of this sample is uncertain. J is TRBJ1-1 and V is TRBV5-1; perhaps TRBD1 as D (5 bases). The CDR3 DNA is TGCGCCAGCAGCTACACAAGTGTGGGGCGAAACACTGAAGCTTTCTTT. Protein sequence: CASSYTSVGRNTEAFF.